Listed below are T cell receptor beta chains from one sample, sequenced in a study of blood T cell repertoires in COVID-19. The data were produced by immunoSEQ multiplex PCR, yet TCRdb's version contains in-frame clones alone and is incomplete. The sample yields more than 45,000 clones, about nine tenths seen once. Sequencing was done on a sample of peripheral blood. These receptors came from a man aged 65 to 85 with acute or convalescent COVID-19. Each CDR3 is given with its conserved first and last residue. The D gene is left open where the match is weak. Clone size is shown for a subset of rows, as once, few, many or a class of expanded clone.

>NA|TRBV6-6|TRBJ1-6|NA
CASSLMGLYNSPLHF
TGTGCCAGCAGTCTGATGGGGCTCTATAATTCACCCCTCCACTTT
>TRBD2|TRBV13|TRBJ2-2|NA
CASSSTGRGGPPGTGELFF
TGTGCCAGCAGCTCCACGGGTCGGGGGGGCCCCCCGGGAACCGGGGAGCTGTTTTTT
>NA|TRBV12-1|TRBJ1-6|NA
CASSFLTGVNSPLHF
TGTGCCAGCAGCTTTTTGACAGGGGTGAATTCACCCCTCCACTTT
>TRBD1|TRBV4-1|TRBJ2-1|once
CASSQLTGSNEQFF
TGCGCCAGCAGCCAGCTGACAGGGTCCAATGAGCAGTTCTTC
>TRBD2|TRBV7-9|TRBJ2-1|NA
CASWGLAGGYEQFF
TGTGCCAGCTGGGGACTAGCGGGAGGCTATGAGCAGTTCTTC
>NA|TRBV4-3|TRBJ2-1|NA
CASSQDRGRDNEQFF
TGCGCCAGCAGCCAAGACAGGGGTAGGGACAATGAGCAGTTCTTC
>NA|TRBV5-8|TRBJ2-5|NA
CASSSRAPETQYF
TGTGCCAGCAGCTCGCGAGCGCCGGAGACCCAGTACTTC
>TRBD1|TRBV7-9|TRBJ2-7|once
CASSSETGASSYEQYF
TGTGCCAGCAGCTCCGAAACAGGGGCTAGCTCCTACGAGCAGTACTTC
>NA|TRBV3-1/TRBV3-2|TRBJ1-6|NA
CASSHRAGAGNSPLHF
TGTGCCAGCAGCCATCGAGCAGGGGCCGGTAATTCACCCCTCCACTTT
>TRBD1|TRBV10-3|TRBJ1-1|NA
CAISDLDRVNTEAFF
TGTGCCATCAGTGACCTCGACAGGGTGAACACTGAAGCTTTCTTT
>TRBD1|TRBV3-1/TRBV3-2|TRBJ2-7|NA
CASSPGTGLTYEQYF
TGTGCCAGCAGCCCCGGGACAGGGCTAACCTACGAGCAGTACTTC
>NA|TRBV25-1|TRBJ1-6|NA
CASSEFGGNHNSPLHF
TGTGCCAGCAGTGAATTCGGGGGGAATCATAATTCACCCCTCCACTTT
>NA|TRBV5-8|TRBJ1-2|NA
CASSLEDGQSARGYTF
TGTGCCAGCAGCTTGGAAGACGGACAGAGCGCGAGGGGCTACACCTTC
>NA|TRBV7-6|TRBJ1-4|NA
CASSLALRATNEKLFF
TGTGCCAGCAGCTTAGCGCTCCGGGCAACTAATGAAAAACTGTTTTTT
>NA|TRBV5-1|TRBJ2-2|NA
CASRQSGSETGELFF
TGCGCCAGCAGACAGTCCGGTAGTGAGACCGGGGAGCTGTTTTTT
>TRBD1|TRBV12-5|TRBJ2-7|NA
CASGKTRQGFLAYEQYF
TGTGCTAGTGGTAAGACCCGACAGGGGTTCCTTGCCTACGAGCAGTACTTC
>TRBD1|TRBV6-5|TRBJ1-1|NA
CASRDSGNTEAFF
TGTGCCAGCCGGGACAGCGGGAACACTGAAGCTTTCTTT